A single sample is the source of the 10 T cell receptor beta chains below, sequenced in a study of beta chain features in type 1 diabetes. Sequencing targeted expressed TCRB transcripts, as all isolated RNA had been reverse transcribed. Profiled with immunoSEQ multiplex PCR; TCRdb holds only in-frame clones, not every one. In the table there are 130,000 or so clones, 9.5% to 10% of which are singletons. The sample was central memory CD4+ T cells from blood. These TCRs come from a woman aged 40 to 55 in good health.

This clone was detected only a few times. V usage is TRBV6-1 and J usage is TRBJ1-1, with 8 bases lining up with TRBD1. V shed 6 bases and J 3 bases; nucleotides not matched to a gene: 3. The CDR3 covers 13 residues. Germline V lookup: CDR1 MNHNS, CDR2 SASEGT. The CDR3 sequence is CASRKTGDTEAFF. The CDR3 DNA sequence: TGTGCCAGCAGGAAGACAGGGGACACTGAAGCTTTCTTT.

V and J are TRBV10-3 and TRBJ2-5; 9 nucleotides align to TRBD2. The ends lost 10 bases at V and 4 bases at J; junction bases unmatched: 16. CDR1 and CDR2 from the germline V gene are ENHRY and SYGVKD. This CDR3 comprises 16 residues. CDR3 coding DNA: TGTGCCAGCAGGTTAACGGGACTAGCTGATCCAGAGACCCAGTACTTC. Translation: CASRLTGLADPETQYF.

The chain has TRBV7-8 and TRBJ2-7; 7 bases match TRBD2. Germline V gene sequence: CDR1 SGHVS, CDR2 FQNEAQ. With V trimmed by 5 bases and J by 3 bases, 7 bases remained unmatched. The CDR3 length is 14 residues. CDR3 loop: CASSPGGTIYEQYF. The CDR3 nucleotides read TGTGCCAGCAGCCCCGGAGGGACTATCTACGAGCAGTACTTC.

This clone was seen repeatedly, ten times or more. The chain is built from TRBV4-1 and TRBJ2-3, with 7 bases lining up with TRBD2. CDR1 is MGHRA, CDR2 YSYEKL, per germline. Trimming took 4 bases from V and 1 from J; bases not matched to a gene: 2. The CDR3 contains 14 residues. The CDR3 loop reads CASSRLAGTDTQYF. The CDR3 DNA is TGCGCCAGCAGCCGTCTAGCGGGCACAGATACGCAGTATTTT.

The rearrangement joins TRBV12-5 to TRBJ1-5; TRBD1 might be the D (6 bases). From germline, CDR1 is LGHNT and CDR2 FRNRAP. V gave up 0 bases and J gave up 3 bases, with 12 bases separating them. The CDR3 contains 16 residues. The CDR3 spells CASGLVSGGLNQPQHF. The CDR3 nucleotides read TGTGCTAGTGGTTTGGTAAGCGGGGGGCTCAATCAGCCCCAGCATTTT.

Only a few counts were recorded for this clone. The same CDR3 can be traced to other DNA sequences in this sample. The chain links TRBV18 to TRBJ1-2; TRBD1 aligns across 12 bases. The germline CDR1 and CDR2 sequences are KGHSH and LQKENI. V lost 3 bases to trimming and J lost 4 bases; unmatched junction nucleotides: 0. The CDR3 is 14 amino acids. Written as DNA, the CDR3 is TGTGCCAGCTCACCGGGACAGGGGGCCTATGGCTACACCTTC. Translating it yields CASSPGQGAYGYTF.

In this sample, this clone turned up a few times. The chain employs TRBV27 and TRBJ2-2; tentative D call: TRBD1 (6 bases). The V gene lost 3 bases and the J gene lost 3 bases, with 29 bases spanning the gap. CDR3 size: 21 residues. CDR1 is MNHEY and CDR2 is SMNVEV in the germline V gene (reference sequence). This CDR3 is CASSFEGRTGRPPFDTGELFF. In nucleotides, the CDR3 is TGTGCCAGCAGTTTTGAGGGGAGAACAGGGAGACCCCCGTTTGACACCGGGGAGCTGTTTTTT.

This clone came up a few times. The gene calls are TRBV7-8 and TRBJ1-6, with D possibly being TRBD1 (6 bases). Trimming stripped 1 base from V and 0 bases from J, with 7 bases between. Germline V lookup: CDR1 SGHVS, CDR2 FQNEAQ. The CDR3 extends over 16 amino acids. The CDR3 here is CASSLGQVSYNSPLHF. Written as DNA, the CDR3 is TGTGCCAGCAGCTTAGGACAGGTCTCCTATAATTCACCCCTCCACTTT.

The J gene is TRBJ2-7, the V gene TRBV13; the D is unclear. The CDR3 is 11 amino acids. Germline CDR1 reads PRHDT; CDR2 reads FYEKMQ (reference sequence). V was pared by 6 bases and J by 4 bases, with 7 bases between. CDR3 loop: CASSESYEQYF. CDR3 nucleotides: TGTGCCAGCAGTGAGTCTTACGAGCAGTACTTC.

This clone was counted between two and nine times. J is TRBJ2-7 and V is TRBV29-1, with 7 bases identical to TRBD1. In germline, CDR1 is SQVTM, CDR2 ANQGSEA. Unmatched junction bases numbered 6, after V lost 1 base and J lost 3 bases. The CDR3 spans 14 residues. In nucleotides, the CDR3 is TGCAGCGTTGAAGCCCCGTGGGACAGCTACGAGCAGTACTTC. Translated: CSVEAPWDSYEQYF.